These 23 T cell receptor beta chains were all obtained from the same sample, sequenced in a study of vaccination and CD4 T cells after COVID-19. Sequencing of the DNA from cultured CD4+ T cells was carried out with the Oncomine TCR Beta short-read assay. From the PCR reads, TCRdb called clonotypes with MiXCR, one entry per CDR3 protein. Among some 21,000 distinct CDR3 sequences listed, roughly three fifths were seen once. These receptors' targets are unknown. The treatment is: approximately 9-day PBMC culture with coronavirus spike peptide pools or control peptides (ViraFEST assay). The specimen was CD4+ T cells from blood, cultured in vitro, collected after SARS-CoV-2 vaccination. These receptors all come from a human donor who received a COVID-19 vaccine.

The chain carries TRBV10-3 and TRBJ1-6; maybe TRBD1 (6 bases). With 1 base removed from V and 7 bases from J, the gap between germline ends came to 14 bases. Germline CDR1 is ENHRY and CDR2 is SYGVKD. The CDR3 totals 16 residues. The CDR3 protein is CAISEWQETGNSPLHF. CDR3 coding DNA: TGTGCCATCAGTGAGTGGCAAGAAACAGGGAATTCACCCCTCCACTTT.

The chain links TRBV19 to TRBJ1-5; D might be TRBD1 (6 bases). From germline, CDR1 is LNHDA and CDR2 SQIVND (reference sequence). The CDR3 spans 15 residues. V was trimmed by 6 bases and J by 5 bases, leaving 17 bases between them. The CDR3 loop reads CASRKGVDRDQPQHF. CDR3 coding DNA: TGTGCCAGTAGGAAGGGGGTGGATCGAGATCAGCCCCAGCATTTT.

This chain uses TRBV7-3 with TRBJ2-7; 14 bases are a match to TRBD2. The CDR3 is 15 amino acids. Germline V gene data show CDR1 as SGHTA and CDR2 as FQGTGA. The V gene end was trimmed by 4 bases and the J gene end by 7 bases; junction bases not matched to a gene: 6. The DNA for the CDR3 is TGTGCCAGCAGCTCCGGACTAGCGGGAGGTGGTGAGCAGTACTTC. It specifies CASSSGLAGGGEQYF.

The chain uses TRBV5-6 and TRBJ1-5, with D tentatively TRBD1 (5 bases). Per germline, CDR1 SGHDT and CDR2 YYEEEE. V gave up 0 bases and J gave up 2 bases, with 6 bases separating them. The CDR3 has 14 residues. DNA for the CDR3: TGTGCCAGCAGCTTGGCCAGGGGCAATCAGCCCCAGCATTTT. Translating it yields CASSLARGNQPQHF.

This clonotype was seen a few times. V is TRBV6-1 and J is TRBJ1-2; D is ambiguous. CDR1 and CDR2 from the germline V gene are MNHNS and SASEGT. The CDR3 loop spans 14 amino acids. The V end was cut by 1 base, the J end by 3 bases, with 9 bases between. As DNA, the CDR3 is TGTGCCAGCAGTGAAGTGGTAGGAGACTATGGCTACACCTTC. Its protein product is CASSEVVGDYGYTF.

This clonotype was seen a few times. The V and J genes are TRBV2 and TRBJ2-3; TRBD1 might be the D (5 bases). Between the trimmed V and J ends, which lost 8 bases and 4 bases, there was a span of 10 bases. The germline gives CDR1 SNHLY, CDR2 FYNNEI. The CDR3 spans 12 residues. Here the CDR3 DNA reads TGTGCCAGCTCCAGGGTCGCAGATACGCAGTATTTT. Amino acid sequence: CASSRVADTQYF.

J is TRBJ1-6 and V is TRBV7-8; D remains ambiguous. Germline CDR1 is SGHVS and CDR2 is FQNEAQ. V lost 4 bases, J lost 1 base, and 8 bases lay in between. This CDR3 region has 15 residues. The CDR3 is CASSSGVSYNSPLHF. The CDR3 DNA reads TGTGCCAGCAGCTCGGGTGTATCCTATAATTCACCCCTCCACTTT.

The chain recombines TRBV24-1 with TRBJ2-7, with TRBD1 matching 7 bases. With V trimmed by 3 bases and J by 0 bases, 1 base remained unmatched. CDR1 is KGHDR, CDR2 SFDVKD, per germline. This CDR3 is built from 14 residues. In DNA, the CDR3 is TGTGCCACCAGTGATGGGACAGTCTCCTACGAGCAGTACTTC. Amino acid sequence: CATSDGTVSYEQYF.

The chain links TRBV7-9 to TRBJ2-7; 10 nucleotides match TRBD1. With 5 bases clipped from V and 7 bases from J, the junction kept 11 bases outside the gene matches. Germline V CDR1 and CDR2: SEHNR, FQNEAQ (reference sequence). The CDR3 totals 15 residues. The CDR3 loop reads CASSGWTGGAGEQYF. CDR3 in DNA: TGTGCCAGCAGCGGATGGACAGGGGGGGCTGGAGAGCAGTACTTC.

The CDR3 is CASSVPGQGATGELFF. The CDR3 bases are TGTGCCAGTAGTGTTCCGGGACAGGGGGCTACCGGGGAGCTGTTTTTT. This rearrangement joins TRBV19 to TRBJ2-2; 12 bases align to TRBD1. Trimming took 5 bases from V and 5 from J; bases not matched to a gene: 6. Germline assignment: CDR1 LNHDA and CDR2 SQIVND (reference sequence). This CDR3 contains 16 residues.

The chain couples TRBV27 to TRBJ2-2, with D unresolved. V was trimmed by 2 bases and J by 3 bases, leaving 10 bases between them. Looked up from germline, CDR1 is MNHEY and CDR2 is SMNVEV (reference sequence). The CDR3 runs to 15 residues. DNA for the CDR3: TGTGCCAGCAGTTTAACAGCGTTCGACACCGGGGAGCTGTTTTTT. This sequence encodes CASSLTAFDTGELFF.

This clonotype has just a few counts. CDR3 sequence reads: CASSEFRTVLDGYTF. The CDR3 region has the DNA TGCGCCAGCAGTGAGTTCCGGACAGTTTTAGATGGCTACACCTTC. V usage is TRBV10-2 and J usage is TRBJ1-2, with a possible D match to TRBD1 (6 bases). The CDR3 runs to 15 residues. Germline lookup yields CDR1 WSHSY and CDR2 SAAADI. With 1 base removed from V and 6 bases from J, the gap between germline ends came to 15 bases.

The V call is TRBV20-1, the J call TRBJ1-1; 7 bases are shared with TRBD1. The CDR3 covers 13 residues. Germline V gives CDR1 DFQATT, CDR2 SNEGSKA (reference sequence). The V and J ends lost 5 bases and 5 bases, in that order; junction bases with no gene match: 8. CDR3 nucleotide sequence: TGCAGTGCTCCTGGGACAGTCTGGACTGAAGCTTTCTTT. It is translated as CSAPGTVWTEAFF.

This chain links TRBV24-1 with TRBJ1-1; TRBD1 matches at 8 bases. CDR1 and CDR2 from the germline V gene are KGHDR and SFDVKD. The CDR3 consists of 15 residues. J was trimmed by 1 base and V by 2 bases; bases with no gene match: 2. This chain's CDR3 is CATSDSGGSNTEAFF. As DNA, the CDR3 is TGTGCCACCAGTGATTCAGGGGGCTCGAACACTGAAGCTTTCTTT.

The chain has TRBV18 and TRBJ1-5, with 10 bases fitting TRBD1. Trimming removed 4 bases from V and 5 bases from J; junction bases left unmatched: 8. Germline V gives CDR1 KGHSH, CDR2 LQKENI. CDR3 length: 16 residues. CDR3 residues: CASSRSDRGPDQPQHF. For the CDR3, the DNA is TGTGCCAGCTCACGGAGTGACAGGGGGCCGGATCAGCCCCAGCATTTT.

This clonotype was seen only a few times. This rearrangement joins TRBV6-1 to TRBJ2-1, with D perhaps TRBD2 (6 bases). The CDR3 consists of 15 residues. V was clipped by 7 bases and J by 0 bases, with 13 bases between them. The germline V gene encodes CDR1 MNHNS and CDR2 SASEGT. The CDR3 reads CASTVRGFSYNEQFF. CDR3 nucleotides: TGTGCCAGCACCGTCCGGGGGTTCTCCTACAATGAGCAGTTCTTC.

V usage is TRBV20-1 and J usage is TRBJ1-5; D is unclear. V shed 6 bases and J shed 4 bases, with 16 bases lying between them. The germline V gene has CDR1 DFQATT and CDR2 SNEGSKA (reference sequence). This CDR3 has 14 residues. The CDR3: CSASWSWANQPQHF. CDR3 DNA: TGCAGTGCAAGCTGGTCGTGGGCTAATCAGCCCCAGCATTTT.

The CDR3 DNA is TGTGCCAGCAGTGACCTTGGACAGGGGGATCCTGGCTACACCTTC. Its protein product is CASSDLGQGDPGYTF. This rearrangement joins TRBV6-1 to TRBJ1-2; 10 nucleotides line up with TRBD1. Germline V gives CDR1 MNHNS, CDR2 SASEGT. Losses at the gene ends were 3 bases for V and 7 bases for J; bases not matched to a gene: 8. This CDR3 has 15 amino acids.

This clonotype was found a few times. The CDR3 is CSAFLPLAGDVDTQYF. CDR3 sequence (DNA): TGCAGTGCGTTCCTTCCACTAGCGGGGGATGTAGATACGCAGTATTTT. V and J are TRBV20-1 and TRBJ2-3, with 11 bases identical to TRBD2. This CDR3 is 16 amino acids long. Unmatched junction bases numbered 13, after V lost 6 bases and J lost 5 bases. CDR1 is DFQATT and CDR2 is SNEGSKA in the germline V gene (reference sequence).

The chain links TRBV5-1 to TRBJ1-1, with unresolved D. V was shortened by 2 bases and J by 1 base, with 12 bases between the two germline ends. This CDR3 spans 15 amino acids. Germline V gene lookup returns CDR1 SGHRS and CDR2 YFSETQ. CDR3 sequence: CASSFTGRGNTEAFF. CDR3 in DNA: TGCGCCAGCAGCTTTACGGGTCGCGGGAACACTGAAGCTTTCTTT.

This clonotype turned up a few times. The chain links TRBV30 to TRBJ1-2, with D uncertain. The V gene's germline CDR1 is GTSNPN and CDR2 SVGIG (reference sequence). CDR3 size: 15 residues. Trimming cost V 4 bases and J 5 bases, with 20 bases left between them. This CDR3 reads CAWMIQEAWAYGYTF. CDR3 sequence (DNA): TGTGCCTGGATGATACAAGAGGCCTGGGCATATGGCTACACCTTC.

CDR3 DNA sequence: TGTGCCAGCAGTTACGGCAGCCTAGCGAGTAGCAATCAGCCCCAGCATTTT. This translates into CASSYGSLASSNQPQHF. V usage is TRBV12-3 or TRBV12-4 and J usage is TRBJ1-5; no clear D gene. The CDR3 has 17 amino acids. V was pared by 4 bases and J by 0 bases, with 16 bases between.

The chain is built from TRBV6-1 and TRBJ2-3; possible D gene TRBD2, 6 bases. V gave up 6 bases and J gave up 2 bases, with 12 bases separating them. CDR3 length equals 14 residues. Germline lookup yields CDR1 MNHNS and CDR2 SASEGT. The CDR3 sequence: CASSLGDFTDTQYF. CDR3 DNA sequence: TGTGCCAGCAGCCTCGGGGACTTCACAGATACGCAGTATTTT.